Each of the 13 T cell receptor beta chains below was sequenced from the same sample in a study of CD8+CD57+ T cells in acquired aplastic anemia. Genomic DNA, serving as template, underwent TCR beta VDJ and CDR3 profiling. TCRdb reprocessed the reads with MiXCR, giving one entry per CDR3 protein. The sample has 450,000 to 550,000 distinct CDR3 sequences, under 40% seen once. Only patients with CD8+CD57+ cell expansion on flow cytometry were chosen for sequencing. The specimen was sorted CD4+, CD8+, or CD8+CD57+ T cells (not recorded which) from PBMCs. These TCRs come from a human donor with aplastic anemia.

In regard to this clonotype: This may come from a read error, since a much larger clone is one base off. The rearrangement joins TRBV10-3 to TRBJ1-6; D not certain. The germline V gene encodes CDR1 ENHRY and CDR2 SYGVKD. Deletions cut 5 bases from V and 10 bases from J, with 9 bases between. This CDR3 has 12 amino acids. This CDR3 reads CAISYPESPLHF. The CDR3 coding sequence is TGTGCCATCAGTTACCCGGAATCACCCCTCCACTTT.

This clonotype appeared a few times. A read error may explain this, as a much larger clone is one base away. V and J are TRBV19 and TRBJ2-7; 8 bases agree with TRBD1. There are 14 residues in the CDR3. Germline V gene lookup returns CDR1 LNHDA and CDR2 SQIVND (reference sequence). The CDR3 here is CAGRPGQESYEQYF. CDR3 bases: TGTGCCGGTAGGCCGGGACAGGAATCCTACGAGCAGTACTTC.

This clonotype was seen many times. The chain uses TRBV20-1 and TRBJ1-6; TRBD1 matches 7 bases. Germline loops: CDR1 DFQATT, CDR2 SNEGSKA (reference sequence). Trimming took 3 bases from V and 7 from J; bases not matched to a gene: 9. This CDR3 is built from 15 residues. The CDR3 spells CSARLPGQRNSPLHF. CDR3 DNA sequence: TGCAGTGCTAGGTTGCCGGGACAGCGGAATTCACCCCTCCACTTT.

As to this clonotype: A junction boundary mismatches the germline segment, possibly from a read error. J is TRBJ2-5 and V is TRBV20-1; D is perhaps TRBD1 (6 bases). This CDR3 contains 13 residues. Germline loops: CDR1 DFQATT, CDR2 SNEGSKA (reference sequence). Here the CDR3 DNA reads TGCGGTGCTAGGGTTCGACAGGAAGAGACCCAGCACTTC. It yields the protein CGARVRQEETQHF.

A note on this clonotype: One junction end does not reproduce the germline sequence, and a read error may be involved. V and J are TRBV7-2 and TRBJ2-7; the D gene is possibly TRBD1 (5 bases). Germline V gene data show CDR1 as SGHTA and CDR2 as FQGNSA. The CDR3 is 14 amino acids. CDR3 in DNA: TGTGCCAGCAGCTTGACAGCCCGGCACTACGAGCGGTACTTC. Its translation is CASSLTARHYERYF.

This clonotype was seen many times. The chain links TRBV14 to TRBJ1-6; D is undetermined. The CDR3 is 13 residues long. Germline CDR1 and CDR2: SGHDN and FVKESK. V gave up 0 bases and J gave up 8 bases, with 5 bases separating them. The CDR3 sequence: CASSQDGYSPLHF. The CDR3 DNA reads as TGTGCCAGCAGCCAAGATGGGTATTCACCCCTCCACTTT.

This clonotype has a handful of counts. The gene calls are TRBV6-2 or TRBV6-3 and TRBJ1-2, with 7 bases fitting TRBD1. This CDR3 is 17 amino acids long. Trimming took 7 bases from V and 0 from J; bases not matched to a gene: 14. Germline CDR1 MNHEY, CDR2 SVGEGT. DNA of the CDR3: TGTGCCAGCACCTATCTTGACAGGGAATCAGCTAACTATGGCTACACCTTC. Its translation: CASTYLDRESANYGYTF.

This clonotype has ten or more counts. V gene TRBV9 combines with J gene TRBJ2-5; D remains ambiguous. This CDR3 contains 15 residues. V was cut by 0 bases and J by 0 bases, with 9 bases left in between. CDR1 SGDLS and CDR2 YYNGEE come from the germline V gene. The CDR3, as DNA: TGTGCCAGCAGCGTAGCCAACACATACCAAGAGACCCAGTACTTC. Amino acids: CASSVANTYQETQYF.

This clonotype was detected many times. The CDR3 loop is CASSLWQGDTEAFF. CDR3 coding DNA: TGTGCCAGCAGCTTATGGCAGGGGGACACTGAAGCTTTCTTT. The gene calls are TRBV7-9 and TRBJ1-1; 7 nucleotides match TRBD1. The CDR3 runs 14 residues. V gave up 2 bases and J gave up 3 bases; unmatched junction bases: 3. From germline, CDR1 is SEHNR and CDR2 FQNEAQ (reference sequence).

In its sample, this clonotype was seen many times. The chain recombines TRBV25-1 with TRBJ1-3; D is perhaps TRBD1 (5 bases). V dropped 2 bases and J dropped 0 bases, with 14 bases sitting between them. This CDR3 is 17 amino acids long. Germline V lookup: CDR1 MGHDK, CDR2 SYGVNS. Written as DNA, the CDR3 is TGTGCCAGCAGTGAACCCCCGGGGCGGCCCTCTGGAAACACCATATATTTT. It yields the protein CASSEPPGRPSGNTIYF.

The chain joins TRBV12-3 or TRBV12-4 to TRBJ2-1; 13 nucleotides agree with TRBD2. With 5 bases clipped from V and 3 bases from J, the junction kept 4 bases outside the gene matches. The CDR3 covers 16 residues. CDR3 amino acids: CASSATSGRDYNEQFF. In DNA form, the CDR3 reads TGTGCCAGCAGTGCTACTAGCGGGAGGGACTACAATGAGCAGTTCTTC.

As concerns this clonotype: This may arise from a read error, as a much more abundant clone is one base away. The genes are TRBV19 and TRBJ1-2, with D perhaps matching TRBD1 (6 bases). The CDR3 sequence is 12 residues long. The V gene's germline CDR1 is LNHDA and CDR2 SQIVND (reference sequence). The V and J ends lost 5 bases and 8 bases respectively, with 12 bases between them. CDR3 protein: CASSVGARGYTF. The CDR3 nucleotides are TGTGCCAGTAGTGTGGGGGCTCGGGGCTACACCTTC. The whole variable domain, remainder taken from reference TRBV19 and TRBJ1-2, is DGGITQSPKYLFRKEGQNVTLSCEQNLNHDAMYWYRQDPGQGLRLIYYSQIVNDFQKGDIAEGYSVSREKKESFPLTVTSAQKNPTAFYLCASSVGARGYTFGSGTRLTVV.

The chain recombines TRBV7-9 with TRBJ1-1; 10 nucleotides line up with TRBD1. V shed 7 bases, J shed 5 bases, and the junction held 4 bases outside the gene matches. The length of the CDR3 is 13 residues. CDR1 is SEHNR and CDR2 is FQNEAQ in the germline V gene (reference sequence). The CDR3 sequence: CASNTGQGTEAFF. In DNA form, the CDR3 reads TGTGCCAGCAACACGGGACAGGGGACTGAAGCTTTCTTT. The whole variable domain, remainder taken from reference TRBV7-9 and TRBJ1-1, is DTGVSQNPRHKITKRGQNVTFRCDPISEHNRLYWYRQTLGQGPEFLTYFQNEAQLEKSRLLSDRFSAERPKGSFSTLEIQRTEQGDSAMYLCASNTGQGTEAFFGQGTRLTVV.